The entry below gives a single T cell receptor (beta chain) sequence along with its context. The target of this receptor is not known. No base quality values were provided; no much bigger clone lies one nucleotide off. V and J are trimmed by 1 base and 6 bases, and the gene matches miss 7 bases of the junction. From the cysteine through the phenylalanine, the CDR3 covers 16 amino acids. Only CDR3 DNA is held: 48 bases, read in frame from base 1. CDR1 and CDR2, looked up from the germline V gene (reference sequence), are SGHNT and YYREEE. The library was obtained by the immunoSEQ multiplex PCR assay. The multiplex PCR relied on a mix of 60 forward primers for TCR Vbeta segments and 13 reverse primers for TCR Jbeta segments. Amplification of the CDR3 region of rearranged TCR beta genes was performed with a multiplex PCR assay on genomic DNA. The amplified TCR beta libraries were sequenced on the Illumina HiSeq System as 87-base-pair reads. The authors' pipeline ran thus. In a later analysis, tens of millions of unique TCR beta chains were counted across the 666 repertoires, and approximately 11 million of these chains were shared by at least two donors. To remove PCR and sequencing errors, raw reads were error-corrected and collapsed into unique sequences using a nearest-neighbor algorithm that merged closely related sequences. CDR3 sequences were aligned to IMGT reference sequences to assign V, D and J gene segments. For a sequence to be retained, a match of at least six nucleotides to both a V gene segment and a J gene segment was required. Rearrangements were called productive when the CDR3 lacked stop codons and stayed in frame with V and J; all others were non-productive. CDR3 was defined according to IMGT convention as the region running from the second conserved V-encoded cysteine to the conserved J-encoded phenylalanine. In an earlier analysis of approximately 500 of the donors, sequences lacking an unambiguous match to a single V gene segment were excluded. In an earlier analysis of several hundred of the donors, V segments were called functional above 56.7% productive rearrangements and were called segregating when the between-donor standard deviation exceeded 5%. To diagnose cytomegalovirus status from the catalog of TCR beta chain sequences, a statistical classification framework was built. V and J gene assignment, in a later analysis, came from comparing TCR nucleotide sequences with IMGT/GENE-DB human TR gene sequences. Using the TCRdist pipeline, a later analysis assigned CDR3 sequences along with most-parsimonious VDJ recombination scenarios. In a later analysis, each TCR beta chain was defined by its CDR3 amino acid sequence together with its V-gene family, and reads without a unique V-gene family were excluded. In a later analysis, some 600 highly shared, low-generation-probability nucleotide sequences were removed to address suspected cross-contamination and a sequencing artifact. In a later analysis, a clonal expansion index was calculated for each public chain from normalized within-repertoire ranks of inferred template counts. In a later analysis, generation probabilities were computed using a VDJ recombination model fitted to out-of-frame rearrangements, and the results were checked against IGoR. In a later analysis, TCR-TCR, TCR-HLA and TCR-CMV co-occurrence was scored with hypergeometric tests, and a repertoire-size bias correction was applied to TCR pairs. In a later analysis, false discovery rates were estimated by permuting HLA or CMV assignments 20 times. In a later analysis, co-occurring TCRs were grouped using DBSCAN, and TCRdist sequence similarity was added for clustering within HLA-allele-positive subsets. Repertoires with fewer than 30,000 or more than 120,000 public chains, plus five repertoires with anomalous nucleotide sharing, were excluded from co-occurrence clustering. Imported from immuneACCESS, the table was reduced by TCRdb to in-frame sequences with V and J called. These copies leave out some clones; in studies compared against another copy, an unresolved V gene accounts for under half, and the cause of the remainder is not known. V and J calls and clone size are those listed in that table; D and trimming were worked out from the DNA. The sample contains roughly 66,000 clones, roughly 66% of them found a single time. Clones ranked in the top ten supply about 3% of the sample.

This sample is part of a study of cytomegalovirus exposure and HLA in healthy donors (dated by TCRdb to 2017 to 2019). With regard to the full study: According to an earlier analysis of 587 of the donors, 150 million to 200 million T cells yielded roughly 100 million unique TCR beta sequences and roughly 280 Gb of sequence data. Approximately 300 gigabases of sequencing data and approximately 92 million unique TCR sequences made up an early release that covered around 640 HLA-typed donors. Of the roughly 400 genotyped donors, approximately 83% fell in the genetic ancestry cluster associated with self-reported Caucasian donors. The study was designed to test whether signatures of past pathogen exposure could be identified by cataloging public T cell receptors. The study used immunosequencing to profile the T cell repertoires of several hundred subjects and linked those repertoires to cytomegalovirus serostatus. Besides the first cohort of around 670 subjects, a separate validation cohort made up of 90 to 150 different subjects was used. To predict cytomegalovirus infection status, the study combined high-throughput TCR immunosequencing, statistical association of individual TCRs with disease status, and machine learning. A later analysis re-examined previously published TCR beta repertoires from 600 to 700 donors and added high-resolution HLA genotyping to investigate patterns of TCR occurrence. In the later analysis, no new phenotypic data were used to find candidate immune exposures; instead, reliance was placed on TCR beta sequences and their occurrence across donors. In an earlier analysis of a few hundred of the donors, high-throughput TCR beta sequencing was used to judge whether each TCR beta V gene segment behaved as functional or pseudogenic. Donor age, sex, ethnicity and CMV serostatus were collected together with the repertoire data. A later genetic analysis took genome-wide SNP genotypes for about 65% of the 666 donors and used that subset as a discovery cohort. Every repertoire in the discovery cohort had been generated on one and the same sequencing platform. Both class I and class II loci were covered by HLA typing, at four-digit resolution. Typing coverage differed by locus: A, B, C, DRB1 and DQB1 were typed in roughly 620-640 donors, DQA1 in 500 to 550, DPA1 in some 600, and DPB1 in 472. Roughly 5 DR-DQ haplotypes were handled as single units for association and clustering because linkage in the cohort was strong. Across some 400 genotyped donors of the cohort, an average of roughly 200,000 unique TCR beta nucleotide sequences per donor were sequenced, and approximately 17% of those sequences were non-productive.

The cohort comprised under 700 healthy bone marrow donors. At the time of sampling, every cohort member was nominally healthy, though immune exposures that went unrecorded were likely present. The donor tested CMV seronegative and was one of the 352 seronegative cohort members. A peripheral blood sample was collected from each donor, and TCR beta sequencing was performed on peripheral blood mononuclear cells. The Qiagen DNeasy Blood Extraction Kit was used to extract genomic DNA from the blood cell samples. The research as a whole found: Most CMV-associated TCR beta chains appeared to be HLA-restricted in a later analysis, and the HLA associations seemed to be driven largely by CMV exposure. The sequencing pipeline was judged likely to have produced a cluster of highly shared sequence variants as a technical artifact. In an earlier analysis of roughly 560 of the donors, most TCR beta V segments were observed in productive rearrangements about 87% or about 30% of the time, broadly matching IMGT annotations. Because HLA typing was unavailable for some donors at each locus, only the typed subset was used in association tests. Several of the top co-occurrence clusters appeared to be linked to parvovirus B19, influenza, CMV and Epstein-Barr virus, according to a later analysis. According to a later analysis, TCR association rates differed among HLA loci, with DRB1 alleles showing the most associated TCRs and HLA-C alleles showing the fewest. When HLA alleles, especially DR and DQ, strongly co-occurred, attributing TCR associations to individual alleles was difficult. A further reported finding was that TCR beta sequences accurately predicted the HLA-A and HLA-B alleles for most subjects in the first cohort. Because the 87-base-pair reads could not distinguish some IMGT-functional V segments, including TRBV6-2 and TRBV6-3, those segments were excluded. The study gave a list of 150 to 200 TCR beta chains associated with cytomegalovirus. A few of the identified cytomegalovirus-associated TCR beta chains were confirmed in vitro to be specific for cytomegalovirus antigens. Only TCR beta chains were sequenced in this cohort, and the absence of alpha or paired-chain data limited detectable features. V-gene and J-gene trimming of TCR beta chains was associated with a missense DCLRE1C variant in a later genetic analysis, and the association was replicated in an independent cohort. Presence/absence analyses assumed roughly uniform sequencing depth across donors, an assumption that may not hold. Correlated functional status among segregating V segments might reflect linkage disequilibrium, but an unknown experimental factor could not be ruled out. A later analysis found that HLA-associated TCR beta chains were more clonally expanded and had lower generation probabilities than equally common non-associated chains. It was suggested by the authors that the approach could potentially be generalized to other disease states and immunological phenotypes. A later analysis associated 16,951 TCR beta sequences with specific HLA alleles at a false discovery rate of 0.05. Across donors, most TCR sequences were observed very rarely, whereas some public TCRs were present in many individuals. In a later genetic analysis, fewer N-insertions in productive TCRs were reported among donors in an Asian-associated ancestry cluster than the approximately 670-donor mean. For the cohort, immune exposure information was limited to CMV serostatus. Cytomegalovirus status was reported to be diagnosed by the classifier with high specificity and sensitivity in both the original and validation cohorts. The earlier analysis of about 600 of the donors excluded around 17 rarely observed V segments, including chromosome 9 orphons, because counts were too low.

The rearrangement combines TRBV5-4 with TRBJ1-6; 7 middle bases align to TRBD1. This sequence originates from a woman aged 45-65 years in good health and CMV-seronegative. Sequenced input: PBMCs. The base sequence is TGTGCCAGCAGCTTGTTGCCAGGGGGTAGTAATTCACCCCTCCACTTT. This gives the protein CASSLLPGGSNSPLHF.